This T cell receptor beta chain was observed in a study of blood T cell repertoires in COVID-19. As for the study in general: In each case, the material was cDNA or gDNA derived from T cells, B-cell-depleted T cells, or PBMCs.

Trimming took 5 bases from V and 0 from J, leaving 14 bases between them. The CDR3 runs 16 residues. Germline CDR1 SGHTA, CDR2 FQGNSA. TCRdb keeps only in-frame clones here, not all; method: immunoSEQ multiplex PCR. The profile shows 150,000 to 200,000 clones, less than 90% of them singletons. The sequencing sample was made of peripheral blood. This TCR was sampled from a man in his 60s with acute or convalescent COVID-19. The chain employs TRBV7-2 and TRBJ2-4; D gene unclear. CDR3 DNA: TGTGCCAGCAGCCCGCAGCAGGTTGTAGCCAAAAACATTCAGTACTTC. This sequence encodes CASSPQQVVAKNIQYF.